This T cell receptor (beta chain) was retrieved from a study of cytomegalovirus exposure and HLA in healthy donors. Study-wide results and limits: The study listed approximately 170 cytomegalovirus-associated TCR beta chains. Despite most TCR sequences being rare, some public TCRs occurred in many donors.

Assay used: immunoSEQ multiplex PCR; TCRdb lists only in-frame clones, some missing. The table lists more than 55,000 clones, 80% to 90% of them singletons, with around 16% in the top ten. With regard to this clone: The antigen is unknown.

The TCR originated in a woman aged 18-30 years in good health and CMV-seronegative. Sequenced: PBMCs.

CDR3 in amino acids: CAISEGGAGLDAGELFF. CDR3 DNA sequence: TGTGCCATCAGTGAGGGTGGAGCGGGATTGGACGCCGGGGAGCTGTTTTTT. The V call is TRBV10-3, the J call TRBJ2-2, with 7 positions matching TRBD2. Germline V CDR1 and CDR2: ENHRY, SYGVKD. With 2 bases clipped from V and 6 bases from J, the junction kept 12 bases outside the gene matches. CDR3 length equals 17 residues.